A single sample is the source of the 26 T cell receptor beta chains below, sequenced in a study of blood T cells in healthy people across ages. A sample-barcoded 5' primer and a J-beta primer mix were used in a second PCR of roughly 7 to 11 cycles. TCRdb analysed the 5' RACE reads with MiXCR anew, one entry per CDR3 protein. Counted here are 1,800,000 or so distinct CDR3 sequences, about two fifths occurring once; the ten biggest clones make up 20% to 25%. The sequencing sample was made of blood. The receptors shown here come from a human donor in good health.

J is TRBJ2-7 and V is TRBV7-2; possibly TRBD1 for D (6 bases). V lost 8 bases, J lost 3 bases, and 17 bases lay in between. The CDR3 sequence is 14 residues long. Germline CDR1 and CDR2: SGHTA and FQGNSA. The CDR3 DNA is TGTGCCAGCGCTAGGACAGCCCAATTCTACGAGCAGTACTTC. The encoded protein is CASARTAQFYEQYF.

This clonotype was recorded a few times. The rearrangement joins TRBV29-1 to TRBJ1-2; 7 nucleotides align to TRBD1. Germline V CDR1 and CDR2: SQVTM, ANQGSEA. The CDR3 consists of 12 residues. The junction had 8 bases not matched to a gene; V was cut back by 6 bases and J by 7 bases. The CDR3 DNA follows: TGCAGCGTCGATGACAGGGTTGGTGGCTACACCTTC. The encoded protein is CSVDDRVGGYTF. The full variable domain, with the rest looked up from reference TRBV29-1 and TRBJ1-2, is SAVISQKPSRDICQRGTSLTIQCQVDSQVTMMFWYRQQPGQSLTLIATANQGSEATYESGFVIDKFPISRPNLTFSTLTVSNMSPEDSSIYLCSVDDRVGGYTFGSGTRLTVV.

The genes are TRBV6-5 and TRBJ2-4; D perhaps matches TRBD1 (5 bases). V was pared by 0 bases and J by 13 bases, with 19 bases between. This CDR3 spans 15 amino acids. CDR1 and CDR2 from the germline V gene are MNHEY and SVGAGI. CDR3 sequence: CASSYSRQGGREQYF. The CDR3 region has the DNA TGTGCCAGCAGTTACTCGAGGCAGGGTGGGCGAGAGCAGTACTTC.

A note on this clonotype: Relative to the germline gene, one junction end is altered; a read error may explain this. The chain links TRBV7-3 to TRBJ2-1; 10 bases map to TRBD1. This CDR3 comprises 15 residues. The germline CDR1 and CDR2 sequences are SGHTA and FQGTGA. The CDR3 DNA reads as TGTGCCAGCAGCTTCACCGGGACAGGGGAAAATGGGCAGTTCTTC. Translated, it gives CASSFTGTGENGQFF.

V and J are TRBV27 and TRBJ1-2; D unresolved. V shed 5 bases and J shed 5 bases, with 12 bases lying between them. CDR3 length: 13 amino acids. Germline V gives CDR1 MNHEY, CDR2 SMNVEV (reference sequence). CDR3 nucleotide sequence: TGTGCCAGCAGTCCGAGCCCAGGTTATGGCTACACCTTC. As protein: CASSPSPGYGYTF.

The V and J genes are TRBV30 and TRBJ1-1; D remains ambiguous. The V and J ends lost 8 bases and 4 bases respectively, with 20 bases between them. The CDR3 is 14 amino acids. The germline gives CDR1 GTSNPN, CDR2 SVGIG (reference sequence). The CDR3 protein is CAGEVGWLGTEAFF. The CDR3, as DNA: TGTGCCGGAGAGGTTGGGTGGTTGGGCACTGAAGCTTTCTTT.

Many counts were recorded for this clonotype. DNA for the CDR3: TGTGCCATCAGTGAGTCCTTAGCGGATGGGGCCGACAATGAGCAGTTCTTC. It codes for CAISESLADGADNEQFF. The rearrangement uses TRBV10-3 and TRBJ2-1; possibly TRBD2 for D (6 bases). Trimming left V 0 bases short and J 5 bases short, with 17 bases between. The germline V gene encodes CDR1 ENHRY and CDR2 SYGVKD. This CDR3 is 17 amino acids long.

The J gene is TRBJ2-4, the V gene TRBV21-1. TRBV21-1 is a listed pseudogene. This CDR3 comprises 12 residues. The CDR3 reads CASSRLRNIQYF. The CDR3 DNA reads as TGTGCCAGCAGCAGACTCCGAAACATTCAGTACTTC.

The J gene is TRBJ2-1, the V gene TRBV13, with TRBD2 as a possible D gene (7 bases). The germline gives CDR1 PRHDT, CDR2 FYEKMQ (reference sequence). With 5 bases removed from V and 5 bases from J, the gap between germline ends came to 16 bases. CDR3 size: 15 residues. The CDR3 sequence: CASSPEGGADNEQFF. Here the CDR3 DNA reads TGTGCCAGCAGCCCCGAGGGGGGGGCGGACAATGAGCAGTTCTTC.

This clonotype was observed at least ten times. This chain uses TRBV7-2 with TRBJ2-7; 9 positions match TRBD1. CDR3 length: 15 residues. Trimming removed 5 bases from V and 4 bases from J; junction bases left unmatched: 9. From germline, CDR1 is SGHTA and CDR2 FQGNSA. Here the CDR3 reads CASSIAGTGFYEQYF. In DNA form, the CDR3 reads TGTGCCAGCAGCATTGCCGGGACAGGGTTTTACGAGCAGTACTTC.

As for this clonotype: At one of its ends the junction is not consistent with the germline gene, which may arise from a read error. The chain employs TRBV20-1 and TRBJ2-5; 9 nucleotides line up with TRBD1. The J call may be mistaken, given a closer DNA end match to TRBJ2-7. There are 13 residues in the CDR3. Germline values: CDR1 DFQATT, CDR2 SNEGSKA (reference sequence). The CDR3 DNA sequence: TGCAATGCTCACGACAGGGGGTGGGCCGAGCAGTACTTC. Translation: CNAHDRGWAEQYF.

The chain has TRBV7-9 and TRBJ1-2; no definite D call. Deletions cut 8 bases from V and 1 base from J, with 5 bases between. Germline CDR1 is SEHNR and CDR2 is FQNEAQ (reference sequence). The CDR3 contains 11 residues. CDR3 loop: CASAINYGYTF. DNA of the CDR3: TGTGCCAGCGCAATTAACTATGGCTACACCTTC. Supplemented by reference TRBV7-9 and TRBJ1-2, the full variable domain reads DTGVSQNPRHKITKRGQNVTFRCDPISEHNRLYWYRQTLGQGPEFLTYFQNEAQLEKSRLLSDRFSAERPKGSFSTLEIQRTEQGDSAMYLCASAINYGYTFGSGTRLTVV.

This clonotype was seen only a few times. The rearrangement links TRBV7-3 to TRBJ2-3, with 11 bases matching TRBD2. With 4 bases clipped from V and 6 bases from J, the junction kept 9 bases outside the gene matches. The germline CDR1 and CDR2 sequences are SGHTA and FQGTGA. This CDR3 is 16 amino acids long. CDR3 sequence reads: CASSSSLAGGWDTQYF. The CDR3 DNA reads as TGTGCCAGCAGCTCCTCCCTAGCGGGGGGTTGGGATACGCAGTATTTT.

The V call is TRBV2, the J call TRBJ1-2; D remains unclear. This CDR3 contains 14 residues. Trimming left V 1 base short and J 4 bases short, with 10 bases between. The germline V gene has CDR1 SNHLY and CDR2 FYNNEI. The DNA for the CDR3 is TGTGCCAGCAGTGAAGGGGCAGCTTTCTATGGCTACACCTTC. Residues: CASSEGAAFYGYTF. Full variable domain (remainder filled in from reference TRBV2 and TRBJ1-2): EPEVTQTPSHQVTQMGQEVILRCVPISNHLYFYWYRQILGQKVEFLVSFYNNEISEKSEIFDDQFSVERPDGSNFTLKIRSTKLEDSAMYFCASSEGAAFYGYTFGSGTRLTVV.

This clonotype was seen more than once but under ten times. V usage is TRBV12-3 or TRBV12-4 and J usage is TRBJ1-5, with unresolved D. The J call is doubtful: the DNA matches TRBJ2-3 better. The length of the CDR3 is 14 residues. The CDR3 DNA sequence: TGTGCCAGCAGTCCCAAACTTATACATCAGCCCCAGTATTTT. Translating gives CASSPKLIHQPQYF.

The rearrangement uses TRBV4-1 and TRBJ2-7; 8 nucleotides line up with TRBD1. The V segment lost 1 base and the J segment 8 bases; nucleotides outside the gene matches: 4. Germline lookup yields CDR1 MGHRA and CDR2 YSYEKL. The CDR3 loop spans 13 amino acids. The CDR3 sequence is CASSQVGTGKQYF. Here the CDR3 DNA reads TGCGCCAGCAGCCAAGTGGGGACAGGCAAGCAGTACTTC.

This rearrangement joins TRBV6-6 to TRBJ2-5; perhaps TRBD2 as D (6 bases). Germline CDR1 reads MNHNY; CDR2 reads SVGAGI (reference sequence). Trimming cost V 6 bases and J 13 bases, with 21 bases left between them. The CDR3 consists of 13 residues. CDR3 region: CASRPSSDHRRYF. The CDR3, as DNA: TGTGCCAGCAGGCCCTCTAGCGACCATCGGCGGTACTTC.

The chain is built from TRBV12-3 or TRBV12-4 and TRBJ2-7, with D tentatively TRBD1 (6 bases). Trimming pared 6 bases from V and 7 bases from J, leaving 19 bases between. The CDR3 has 14 residues. The CDR3 region has the DNA TGTGCCAGCAGGGACTTGGGACATTCGAGAGAGCAGTACTTC. This encodes CASRDLGHSREQYF.

Of note for this clonotype: This CDR3 fails to terminate in the conserved phenylalanine or tryptophan, so it likely reflects a read error. The rearrangement uses TRBV4-1 and TRBJ2-7; D possibly matches TRBD1 or TRBD2 (5 bases each). Deletions cut 1 base from V and 0 bases from J, with 22 bases between. The germline V gene encodes CDR1 MGHRA and CDR2 YSYEKL. This CDR3 has 19 residues. The CDR3 DNA reads as TGCGCCAGCAGCCAAGGGGCGGGTTGGGACGGCCGGAGCTCCTACGAGCAGTACTCC. Amino acid sequence: CASSQGAGWDGRSSYEQYS.

In regard to this clonotype: Compared with germline, one end of the junction differs, possibly owing to a read error. J is TRBJ2-2 and V is TRBV5-8; 8 bases are a match to TRBD2. This CDR3 has 19 amino acids. CDR1 is SGHTS and CDR2 is YDEGEE in the germline V gene. The CDR3 is CASSPQFPTSAPLAGGLFF. The CDR3 bases are TGTGCCAGCAGCCCCCAATTCCCGACTAGCGCCCCCTTGGCTGGGGGGCTGTTTTTT.

Only a few counts were recorded for this clonotype. This chain uses TRBV29-1 with TRBJ1-2, with TRBD1 identical over 9 bases. Unmatched junction bases numbered 25, after V lost 4 bases and J lost 7 bases. The germline gives CDR1 SQVTM, CDR2 ANQGSEA. The CDR3 sequence is 19 residues long. The CDR3 protein is CSVGLKVWRGQGVMSGYTF. In DNA, the CDR3 is TGCAGCGTTGGTCTAAAGGTTTGGCGGGGACAGGGAGTAATGAGTGGCTACACCTTC. The full variable domain, rest sourced from reference TRBV29-1 and TRBJ1-2, is SAVISQKPSRDICQRGTSLTIQCQVDSQVTMMFWYRQQPGQSLTLIATANQGSEATYESGFVIDKFPISRPNLTFSTLTVSNMSPEDSSIYLCSVGLKVWRGQGVMSGYTFGSGTRLTVV.

This clonotype showed up just a few times. This rearrangement joins TRBV5-1 to TRBJ1-1; D is undetermined. The CDR3 has 14 amino acids. Deletions cut 4 bases from V and 0 bases from J, with 10 bases between. CDR1 is SGHRS, CDR2 YFSETQ, per germline. CDR3 nucleotide sequence: TGCGCCAGCAGCCCGCAGAGGCTGAACACTGAAGCTTTCTTT. Translated, it gives CASSPQRLNTEAFF.

There are a few counts of this clonotype. The V call is TRBV20-1, the J call TRBJ1-2, with D uncertain. V was cut by 3 bases and J by 4 bases, with 12 bases left in between. The CDR3 extends over 13 amino acids. Germline loops: CDR1 DFQATT, CDR2 SNEGSKA (reference sequence). The CDR3 loop is CSARSPTLYGYTF. CDR3 DNA: TGCAGTGCTAGGAGTCCCACCCTCTATGGCTACACCTTC.

The rearrangement links TRBV20-1 to TRBJ1-5; perhaps TRBD1 as D (5 bases). V was trimmed by 6 bases and J by 1 base, leaving 10 bases between them. This CDR3 comprises 13 residues. Looked up from germline, CDR1 is DFQATT and CDR2 is SNEGSKA (reference sequence). CDR3 bases: TGCAGTGCGGGGGGTTTGAGCAATCAGCCCCAGCATTTT. Translated, it gives CSAGGLSNQPQHF.

The chain couples TRBV5-1 to TRBJ1-1; the match to TRBD1 covers 8 bases. Per the germline V gene, CDR1 is SGHRS and CDR2 is YFSETQ. This CDR3 spans 15 amino acids. Unmatched junction bases numbered 6, after V lost 4 bases and J lost 1 base. The CDR3 here is CASSPDRGSNTEAFF. The CDR3 nucleotides are TGCGCCAGCAGCCCAGACAGGGGCTCGAACACTGAAGCTTTCTTT.

The chain uses TRBV6-4 and TRBJ1-2; weak D call: TRBD1 (5 bases). V lost 11 bases and J 0 bases, leaving 19 bases between the germline ends. Germline V lookup: CDR1 MRHNA, CDR2 SNTAGT. The CDR3 sequence is 15 residues long. The CDR3 loop reads CARGGRPTANYGYTF. The CDR3 nucleotides are TGTGCCCGGGGGGGAAGGCCCACAGCTAACTATGGCTACACCTTC.